Following are 30 T cell receptor delta chains from one sample sequenced in a study of γδ T cells in repeated Plasmodium falciparum infection (dated by TCRdb to 2020 to 2022). The library was built by means of multiplex PCR. The listed sequencing device is Illumina MiSeq. TCRdb called clones afresh from the public reads with CATT; identical DNA rows were later merged. The sample contains roughly 86,000 delta-chain clones, 1.4% of them found a single time. The ten largest account for just under 9% of the sample. For bulk TCR repertoire analysis, Vgamma9/Vdelta2+ and Vdelta2-negative gammadelta T cell populations were isolated by flow sorting from peripheral blood mononuclear cells. Material for sequencing was gamma-delta T cells from blood. The source of these receptors is a pool of human donors (malaria-infected and uninfected, not separated).

Note on this clone: A far larger clone is one base from this, pointing to a likely read error. Other DNA sequences in this sample translate to the same CDR3. This chain links TRDV1 with TRDJ1; possibly TRDD3 for D (5 bases). This CDR3 has 14 amino acids. Germline CDR1 is TSWWSYY and CDR2 is QGS. The CDR3 DNA reads TGTGCTCTTGGGAAAAGGGGGTACACCGATAAGCTCATCTTT. It encodes CALGKRGYTDKLIF.

As to this clone: TCRdb lists the protein of a much larger clone for this DNA, which differs at residue 12, so this is likely a read error; the protein given here is translated from the DNA itself. This chain connects TRDV1 to TRDJ1, with D possibly matching TRDD3 (5 bases). Assignment of the J gene here rests on matching the DNA to germline, because TCRdb gives none. Germline CDR1 and CDR2: TSWWSYY and QGS. This CDR3 contains 29 residues. Trimming took 2 bases from V and 0 from J, leaving 52 bases between them. DNA of the CDR3: TGTGCTCTTGGGGAAGGTAGGAACAGATTCGTGCCCCGGATGGTTGAACCCCCTTACCTGGGCCCTTACACCGATAAACTCATCTTT. Its translation is CALGEGRNRFVPRMVEPPYLGPYTDKLIF.

The table lists this clone with many counts. It is likely a read error: a sequence one base away is far more abundant. The sample carries other DNA sequences with the same CDR3. DNA for the CDR3: TGTGCCGTTTTTGGACTTCGGGGGGATACCCTTGATAAACTTATCTTT. It is translated as CAVFGLRGDTLDKLIF. The chain employs TRDV3 and TRDJ1, with TRDD3 matching 9 bases. CDR1 is TVYSNPD and CDR2 is GDNSRS in the germline V gene (reference sequence). The CDR3 is 16 amino acids. The complete variable domain, with remaining parts taken from reference TRDV3 and TRDJ1, reads CDKVTQSSPDQTVASGSEVVLLCTYDTVYSNPDLFWYRIRPDYSFQFVFYGDNSRSEGADFTQGRFSVKHILTQKAFHLVISPVRTEDSATYYCAVFGLRGDTLDKLIFGKGTRVTVEP.

Only a few counts were recorded for this clone. This probably arose from a read error, given a far larger clone one base away. Other DNA sequences in the sample encode the same CDR3. CDR3 nucleotides: TGTGCCCTTGGGGGGCTACGAGCCAGCACCCTAACCCTGACAGCACAACTCTTCTTT. It specifies CALGGLRASTLTLTAQLFF. The chain employs TRDV1 and TRDJ2, with D perhaps matching TRDD3 (6 bases). TCRdb is silent on the J gene; assignment here came from matching the DNA to germline. The CDR3 has 19 amino acids. CDR1 is TSWWSYY and CDR2 is QGS in the germline V gene.

This clone was detected only a few times. This DNA translates differently at residue 6 from the TCRdb protein, which is that of a much larger clone; a read error is likely, and the protein shown is the DNA's own translation. The chain combines TRDV2 with TRDJ1; no clear D. Since TCRdb gives no J gene, matching the DNA to germline was used here to assign it. Germline lookup yields CDR1 GEAIGNYY and CDR2 EKD. Trimming left V 0 bases short and J 0 bases short, with 16 bases between. The CDR3 totals 17 residues. The CDR3 nucleotides are TGTGCCTGTGACACCGACGCCAGTGACCCGTACACCGATAAACTCATCTTT. This translates into CACDTDASDPYTDKLIF.

Concerning this clone: A far larger clone is a single base away, which makes a read error likely. Other nucleotide sequences in the sample specify the same CDR3. This chain connects TRDV1 to TRDJ1; 11 bases agree with TRDD3. Matching the DNA to germline supplied the J gene, which TCRdb does not give. Trimming removed 0 bases from V and 4 bases from J; junction bases left unmatched: 25. This CDR3 has 23 residues. Germline V gene data show CDR1 as TSWWSYY and CDR2 as QGS. Here the CDR3 reads CALGELSQPAKVLGDKYVDKLIF. Written as DNA, the CDR3 is TGTGCTCTTGGGGAACTATCTCAACCCGCCAAAGTACTGGGGGATAAATATGTCGATAAACTCATCTTT.

This clone was counted between two and nine times. This is likely an artifact of a read error, given a far larger clone one base away. The identical CDR3 is also encoded by other nucleotide sequences in the sample. For the V gene the call is TRDV1; the J gene has no call; TRDD3 is taken as the D call from the table, unchecked against the DNA. The CDR3 runs to 23 residues. The V gene's germline CDR1 is TSWWSYY and CDR2 QGS. CDR3 sequence (DNA): TGTGCTCTTGGGGAACTAGTGCACTCCCAAGGGCTGTACTGGGGGATTCGCACCGATAAACTTATCTTT. Residues: CALGELVHSQGLYWGIRTDKLIF.

This clone was seen ten or more times. TCRdb shows a much larger clone's protein in place of this DNA's translation, and the two differ at residue 5, likely through a read error; the protein shown is translated from the DNA. The CDR3 loop is CACDAVGTGGYTDKLIF. The CDR3 coding sequence is TGTGCCTGTGACGCCGTCGGTACTGGGGGATACACCGATAAACTCATCTTT. The chain combines TRDV2 with TRDJ1, with 10 bases matching TRDD3. In the absence of a J gene in TCRdb, the DNA was matched to germline to assign it here. Germline V lookup: CDR1 GEAIGNYY, CDR2 EKD. The CDR3 totals 17 residues. V lost 3 bases, J lost 0 bases, and 9 bases stayed unmatched.

This clone has only a few counts. A read error likely explains why the TCRdb protein, taken from a much larger clone, differs from this DNA's translation at residue 12; the protein shown is translated from the DNA. V usage is TRDV1 and J usage is TRDJ1, with 9 bases that match TRDD2. The J gene, not given by TCRdb, was assigned here from a germline match of the nucleotide sequence. CDR3 size: 21 residues. The junction had 26 bases not matched to a gene; V was cut back by 9 bases and J by 0 bases. Germline V gene data show CDR1 as TSWWSYY and CDR2 as QGS. The CDR3 is CALSPSYRPLGNTPYTDKLIF. As DNA, the CDR3 is TGTGCTCTGTCGCCTTCCTACAGACCACTGGGGAATACACCGTACACCGATAAACTCATCTTT.

This clone was counted ten times or more. The chain links TRDV2 to TRDJ4, with D unclear. This CDR3 has 15 residues. Trimming pared 2 bases from V and 0 bases from J, leaving 15 bases between. Germline V gene data show CDR1 as GEAIGNYY and CDR2 as EKD. The CDR3 here is CACDRLATEARPLIF. For the CDR3, the DNA is TGTGCCTGTGACAGGCTGGCTACTGAGGCCAGACCCCTGATCTTT.

As regards this clone: It is likely a read error: a sequence one base away is far more abundant. At the DNA level, this CDR3 is encoded by other sequences in the same sample as well. The chain links TRDV2 to TRDJ3; TRDD3 matches at 9 bases. Assignment of the J gene here rests on matching the DNA to germline, because TCRdb gives none. This CDR3 region has 22 residues. Germline V lookup: CDR1 GEAIGNYY, CDR2 EKD. CDR3 sequence: CACDPATSGGSEVSWDTRQMFF. DNA for the CDR3: TGTGCATGTGACCCGGCCACGTCTGGGGGATCGGAAGTCTCCTGGGACACCCGACAGATGTTTTTC.

This clone was observed a few times. This likely traces to a read error, being one base from a far larger clone. At the DNA level, this CDR3 is encoded by other sequences in the same sample as well. The V and J genes are TRDV1 and TRDJ1; D gene ambiguous. The CDR3 runs to 16 residues. The ends were cut back, 3 bases at V and 0 bases at J, with 14 bases in the middle. CDR1 is TSWWSYY and CDR2 is QGS in the germline V gene. The CDR3 DNA reads TGTGCTCTTGGGGAGTACCCAGGGCTCTACACCGATAAACTCATCTTT. It is translated as CALGEYPGLYTDKLIF.

In its sample, this clone ranks as medium-sized (0.01 to 0.1%). The sample carries other DNA sequences with the same CDR3. The chain links TRDV2 to TRDJ2; TRDD3 matches 12 bases. The CDR3 is made up of 18 amino acids. CDR1 is GEAIGNYY, CDR2 EKD, per germline. Germline trimming cut 0 bases from V and 3 bases from J; bases unmatched to any gene: 7. CDR3 in amino acids: CACDTSLGDTGVTAQLFF. The CDR3 DNA sequence: TGTGCCTGTGACACCTCTCTGGGGGATACGGGCGTGACAGCACAACTCTTCTTT.

This clone came up many times. A much larger clone is a single base away; this may be a read error. This chain connects TRDV2 to TRDJ2; TRDD3 aligns across 9 bases. Gene TRDJ1 matches the end of the DNA better, so the J call may be wrong. This CDR3 is built from 13 residues. The germline CDR1 and CDR2 sequences are GEAIGNYY and EKD. In DNA, the CDR3 is TGTGCCTGTGATTACTGGGGGACAGCACAACTCATCTTT. Its protein is CACDYWGTAQLIF.

This clone occurred many times. This rearrangement joins TRDV1 to TRDJ1; 11 nucleotides match TRDD3. Here the J gene was assigned by germline matching of the DNA, as TCRdb has none. Germline values: CDR1 TSWWSYY, CDR2 QGS. The V gene end was trimmed by 1 base and the J gene end by 1 base; junction bases not matched to a gene: 11. The CDR3 runs to 19 residues. CDR3 protein: CALGEQGGLGDTRTDKLIF. In DNA form, the CDR3 reads TGTGCTCTTGGGGAACAAGGGGGGCTGGGGGATACACGCACCGATAAACTCATCTTT.

The table lists this clone with a few counts. A read error likely explains why the TCRdb protein, taken from a much larger clone, differs from this DNA's translation at residue 21; the protein shown is translated from the DNA. The CDR3 DNA follows: TGTGCTCTTGGGGAATTCCTACTCGGGGGATTTTCCAAGAAGCCGCACCCTTTGGACCCCATCGATAAACTCATCTTT. Protein product: CALGEFLLGGFSKKPHPLDPIDKLIF. The V and J genes are TRDV1 and TRDJ1; D tentatively reads TRDD2 or TRDD3 (7 bases each). Per the germline V gene, CDR1 is TSWWSYY and CDR2 is QGS. Trimming cost V 2 bases and J 4 bases, with 47 bases left between them. The length of the CDR3 is 26 residues.

This clone was observed at least ten times. V usage is TRDV1 and J usage is TRDJ1, with TRDD3 matching over 11 bases. V gave up 4 bases and J gave up 2 bases; unmatched junction bases: 21. From germline, CDR1 is TSWWSYY and CDR2 QGS. This CDR3 comprises 21 residues. The CDR3 loop is CALGVPPFLMLGDTKTDKLIF. The DNA for the CDR3 is TGTGCTCTTGGGGTTCCACCCTTCCTAATGCTGGGGGATACAAAAACCGATAAACTCATCTTT.

This clone has at least ten counts. TCRdb has a much larger clone's protein, which differs at residue 13 from the translation of this DNA, likely because of a read error; what is shown is the protein translated from the DNA. The chain combines TRDV2 with TRDJ1; no clear D. The CDR3 spans 14 residues. Germline loops: CDR1 GEAIGNYY, CDR2 EKD. The CDR3 loop reads CACDTKSGSDKLTF. In DNA form, the CDR3 reads TGTGCCTGTGACACGAAGTCCGGGAGCGATAAACTCACCTTT.

This clone was seen a handful of times. The TCRdb protein, from a much larger clone, departs from this DNA's translation at residue 4, likely by read error; the protein shown derives from the DNA. The genes are TRDV1 and TRDJ1, with TRDD2 matching over 9 bases. Germline values: CDR1 TSWWSYY, CDR2 QGS. The CDR3 covers 22 residues. The CDR3 loop reads CALRERSAFLRGVKPYTDKLIF. The DNA for the CDR3 is TGTGCTCTTAGGGAACGGTCAGCCTTCCTACGGGGGGTTAAACCTTACACCGATAAACTCATCTTT.

In the case of this clone: TCRdb attributes to this sequence the protein of a much larger clone, which differs from the DNA translation at residue 3; a read error is likely, and the protein displayed is translated from the DNA. This chain links TRDV2 with TRDJ1; 8 nucleotides align to TRDD3. Germline V lookup: CDR1 GEAIGNYY, CDR2 EKD. CDR3 size: 16 residues. The CDR3 loop is CARDRGGITYTDKLIF. The CDR3 DNA is TGTGCCCGTGACAGAGGGGGGATAACGTACACCGATAAACTCATCTTT.

This clone has just a few counts. The protein TCRdb lists belongs to a much larger clone and differs from this DNA's translation at residue 4, which points to a read error; the protein shown is made from the DNA. The chain couples TRDV1 to TRDJ1; 8 bases line up with TRDD3. CDR3 size: 19 residues. CDR1 is TSWWSYY and CDR2 is QGS in the germline V gene. The CDR3 DNA follows: TGTGCTCTTTGGGAAGCGTCGAGTCCCAACTACTGGGGGGGCTACAAACTCATCTTT. Its protein is CALWEASSPNYWGGYKLIF.

This clone was seen many times. The sample carries other DNA sequences with the same CDR3. The CDR3 DNA follows: TGTGCTCTTGGGGCACCTTCCACCGTAAGACTGGGGGCTAAATCCTACACCGATAAACTCATCTTT. Residues: CALGAPSTVRLGAKSYTDKLIF. The rearrangement links TRDV1 to TRDJ1; TRDD3 aligns across 8 bases. Germline assignment: CDR1 TSWWSYY and CDR2 QGS. The CDR3 totals 22 residues. V shed 4 bases and J 0 bases; nucleotides not matched to a gene: 25.

This clone has a handful of counts. One base separates it from a far larger clone, so it is likely a read error. This rearrangement joins TRDV1 to TRDJ1; D might be TRDD3 (5 bases). CDR1 TSWWSYY and CDR2 QGS come from the germline V gene. The CDR3 length is 20 residues. V lost 0 bases and J lost 0, with 23 bases in between. CDR3 sequence: CALGELGGYCRDIYTDKLIF. In DNA form, the CDR3 reads TGTGCTCTTGGGGAACTAGGGGGCTACTGTAGGGACATCTACACCGATAAACTCATCTTT.

This clone was counted ten times or more. The protein held in TCRdb is that of a much larger clone and does not match this DNA's translation at residue 10, likely because of a read error; the protein shown is translated from the DNA. The chain uses TRDV2 and TRDJ1, with TRDD3 identical over 9 bases. TCRdb gives no J gene; it was assigned here by matching the DNA to germline. This CDR3 comprises 18 residues. Germline CDR1 reads GEAIGNYY; CDR2 reads EKD. V dropped 3 bases and J dropped 0; count of bases not matched to a gene: 13. The CDR3 loop is CACDPLTGGPPDTDKLIF. CDR3 DNA sequence: TGTGCCTGTGACCCCCTTACTGGGGGACCCCCCGACACCGATAAACTCATCTTT.

Worth noting for this clone: The TCRdb protein, from a much larger clone, departs from this DNA's translation at residue 5, likely by read error; the protein shown derives from the DNA. The rearrangement uses TRDV2 and TRDJ1; TRDD3 might be the D (6 bases). The J gene, absent from TCRdb, was called here by matching the DNA to germline. V was pared by 3 bases and J by 2 bases, with 15 bases between. The germline V gene encodes CDR1 GEAIGNYY and CDR2 EKD. The CDR3 consists of 15 residues. DNA for the CDR3: TGTGCCTGTGACGCCGTGGGGGGTAGAACCGATAAACTCATCTTT. Translation: CACDAVGGRTDKLIF.

This clone was observed a few times. The TCRdb protein, from a much larger clone, departs from this DNA's translation at residue 6, likely by read error; the protein shown derives from the DNA. The chain links TRDV2 to TRDJ2, with D possibly being TRDD3 (6 bases). CDR3 length equals 19 residues. Germline V lookup: CDR1 GEAIGNYY, CDR2 EKD. Trimming shortened V by 0 bases and J by 0 bases, and 19 bases separated the two germline ends. The CDR3 nucleotides are TGTGCCTGTGACACCAGCTTTTGGGGGCTACCCGCTTTGACAGCACAACTCTTCTTT. Its translation is CACDTSFWGLPALTAQLFF.

A few counts support this clone. The protein TCRdb gives is from a much larger clone and does not agree with this DNA's translation at residue 5, likely a read error; the protein shown here comes from the DNA. The chain uses TRDV1 and TRDJ1; a weak D match, TRDD2 (5 bases). Trimming took 5 bases from V and 11 from J, leaving 24 bases between them. The germline gives CDR1 TSWWSYY, CDR2 QGS. The CDR3 runs 15 residues. The CDR3 sequence: CALGRLRPSGSGLIF. The CDR3, as DNA: TGTGCTCTTGGGAGACTACGGCCTTCTGGTTCAGGGCTCATCTTT.

This clone was observed a handful of times. It differs at one base from a far larger clone, so likely a read error. Other DNA sequences of this sample code for an identical CDR3. This chain uses TRDV1 with TRDJ1, with D tentatively TRDD2 or TRDD3 (5 bases each). Matching the DNA to germline supplied the J gene, which TCRdb does not give. The length of the CDR3 is 14 residues. Germline values: CDR1 TSWWSYY, CDR2 QGS. The CDR3 region has the DNA TGTGCCCTTGGGGAACTTCCGAAGAGAGACAAACTCATCTTT. Amino acids: CALGELPKRDKLIF.

This clone was counted a few times. With only one base between it and a far larger clone, this is likely a read error. Other DNA sequences from this sample encode an identical CDR3 as well. The gene calls are TRDV2 and TRDJ1; unclear D gene. TCRdb gives no J gene; it was assigned here by matching the DNA to germline. CDR3 length: 16 residues. V was clipped by 0 bases and J by 5 bases, with 18 bases between them. Per germline, CDR1 GEAIGNYY and CDR2 EKD. CDR3 loop: CACDTEEEEGTDKLIF. In DNA form, the CDR3 reads TGTGCCTGTGACACCGAGGAAGAAGAGGGCACTGATAAACTCATCTTT.

The table lists this clone with a few counts. A read error likely explains why the TCRdb protein, taken from a much larger clone, differs from this DNA's translation at residue 11; the protein shown is translated from the DNA. The CDR3 sequence is CALGEPNLPGPYTDKLIF. The CDR3 nucleotides read TGTGCTCTTGGGGAACCCAACCTCCCGGGGCCTTACACCGATAAACTCATCTTT. The chain links TRDV1 to TRDJ1; D uncertain. Germline CDR1 is TSWWSYY and CDR2 is QGS. The V end lost 1 base, the J end lost 0 bases, and 18 bases lay between the germline ends. The length of the CDR3 is 18 residues.